Following are 4 T cell receptor beta chains from one sample sequenced in a study of human T cells and chemical hapten exposure (dated by TCRdb to the early 2020s). Libraries were built with RACE. Instrument on record: NextSeq 500. TCRdb cleaned the public reads at Q25 with fastp, built clones with MiXCR and kept in-frame beta chains. Here each entry gathers all rows of one CDR3 protein and keeps the most common genes and DNA. Present in this sample are around 69,000 distinct CDR3 sequences, 9.8% of which were seen just once. Jointly, the top ten make up 2.5% to 3.5% of the sample. The time point label for this specimen denotes: patch test 1, 2 weeks after DPC sensitization. The intended sense of this specimen's treatment or condition label: therapeutic diphenylcyclopropenone sensitization with weekly scalp DPC. This material consisted of whole blood, taken in connection with sensitization to the hapten diphenylcyclopropenone (DPC). Every receptor here comes from a woman aged 40 to 49 with alopecia areata. Some clones in this sample may be carry-over from other donors' samples.

This chain joins TRBV9 and TRBJ1-2; TRBD1 matches 7 bases. Trimming removed 1 base from V and 6 bases from J; junction bases left unmatched: 18. CDR1 SGDLS and CDR2 YYNGEE come from the germline V gene. The CDR3 has 18 amino acids. The CDR3 loop reads CASSVYDVGQGVVDGYTF. The CDR3 DNA sequence: TGTGCCAGCAGCGTATATGACGTCGGGCAGGGGGTGGTAGATGGCTACACCTTC.

J is TRBJ2-1 and V is TRBV28, with 8 bases aligning to TRBD1. J lost 9 bases, V lost 5 bases, and 9 bases had no gene match. The CDR3 extends over 14 amino acids. The germline V gene encodes CDR1 MDHEN and CDR2 SYDVKM. The CDR3 loop reads CASSPRTGRGEQFF. The CDR3 DNA follows: TGTGCCAGCAGTCCCAGGACAGGGCGGGGTGAGCAGTTCTTC.

This clonotype appeared many times. This rearrangement joins TRBV20-1 to TRBJ1-5; tentative D call: TRBD1 (6 bases). Trimming left V 6 bases short and J 6 bases short, with 21 bases between. This CDR3 comprises 15 residues. Germline lookup yields CDR1 DFQATT and CDR2 SNEGSKA (reference sequence). Here the CDR3 DNA reads TGCAGTGCCCCAGATGGGGGGGGCATCCGTCAGCCCCAGCATTTT. Translating it yields CSAPDGGGIRQPQHF.

The sample holds many counts of this clonotype. The chain employs TRBV7-2 and TRBJ2-5; the D gene is possibly TRBD2 (7 bases). CDR1 SGHTA and CDR2 FQGNSA come from the germline V gene. V gave up 6 bases and J gave up 4 bases, with 15 bases separating them. The length of the CDR3 is 14 residues. The CDR3 sequence: CASSSQGGGETQYF. The CDR3 nucleotides read TGTGCCAGCAGTTCACAGGGAGGGGGAGAGACCCAGTACTTC. Complete variable domain (other parts from reference TRBV7-2 and TRBJ2-5): GAGVSQSPSNKVTEKGKDVELRCDPISGHTALYWYRQSLGQGLEFLIYFQGNSAPDKSGLPSDRFSAERTGGSVSTLTIQRTQQEDSAVYLCASSSQGGGETQYFGPGTRLLVL.